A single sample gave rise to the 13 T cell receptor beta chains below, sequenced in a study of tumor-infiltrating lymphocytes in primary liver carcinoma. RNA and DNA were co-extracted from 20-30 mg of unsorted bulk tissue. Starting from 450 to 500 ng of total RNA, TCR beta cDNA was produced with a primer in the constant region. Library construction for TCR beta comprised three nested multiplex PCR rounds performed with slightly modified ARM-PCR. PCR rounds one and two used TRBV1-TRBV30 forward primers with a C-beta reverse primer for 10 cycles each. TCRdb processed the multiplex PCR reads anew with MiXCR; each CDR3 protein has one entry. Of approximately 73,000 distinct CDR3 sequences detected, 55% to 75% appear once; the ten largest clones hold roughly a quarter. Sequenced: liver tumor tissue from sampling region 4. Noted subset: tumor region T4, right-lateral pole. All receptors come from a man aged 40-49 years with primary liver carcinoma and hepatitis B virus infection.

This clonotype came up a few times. The CDR3 coding sequence is TGTGCCAGCAGTGAATCGGGACGGTCGAATGAAAAACTGTTTTTT. Translating gives CASSESGRSNEKLFF. The chain joins TRBV2 to TRBJ1-4; a weak D match, TRBD1 (5 bases). CDR1 SNHLY and CDR2 FYNNEI come from the germline V gene. The CDR3 covers 15 residues. V dropped 2 bases and J dropped 5 bases, with 12 bases sitting between them.

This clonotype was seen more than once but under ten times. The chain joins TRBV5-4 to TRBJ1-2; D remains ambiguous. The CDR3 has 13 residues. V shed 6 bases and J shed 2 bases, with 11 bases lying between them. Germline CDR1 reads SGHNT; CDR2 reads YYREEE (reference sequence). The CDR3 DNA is TGTGCCAGCAACGTGGACCGCAACTATGGCTACACCTTC. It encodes CASNVDRNYGYTF.

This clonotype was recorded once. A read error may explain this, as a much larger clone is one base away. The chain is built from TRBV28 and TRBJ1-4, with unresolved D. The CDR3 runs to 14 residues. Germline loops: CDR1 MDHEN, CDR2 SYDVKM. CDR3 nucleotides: TGTGTCAGCAGTCCCGGGTCTCCGAAAGAAAAACTGTTTTTT. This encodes CVSSPGSPKEKLFF. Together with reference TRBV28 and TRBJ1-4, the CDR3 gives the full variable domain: DVKVTQSSRYLVKRTGEKVFLECVQDMDHENMFWYRQDPGLGLRLIYFSYDVKMKEKGDIPEGYSVSREKKERFSLILESASTNQTSMYLCVSSPGSPKEKLFFGSGTQLSVL.

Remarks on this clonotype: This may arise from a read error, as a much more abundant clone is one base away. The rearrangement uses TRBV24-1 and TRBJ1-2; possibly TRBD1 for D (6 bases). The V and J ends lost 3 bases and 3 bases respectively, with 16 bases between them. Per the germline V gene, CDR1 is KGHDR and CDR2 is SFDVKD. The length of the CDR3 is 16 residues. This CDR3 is CATSDTGTNRDYGYTF. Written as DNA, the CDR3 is TGTGCCACCAGTGATACCGGGACAAATAGGGACTATGGCTACACCTTC.

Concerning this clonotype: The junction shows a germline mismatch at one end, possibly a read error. CDR3 loop: CASSPQQWWDIQYF. The CDR3 region has the DNA TGTGCCAGCAGCCCCCAACAGTGGTGGGACATCCAGTACTTC. The chain couples TRBV11-2 to TRBJ2-4, with a weak D call TRBD1 (6 bases). CDR1 is SGHAT, CDR2 FQNNGV, per germline. CDR3 length: 14 residues. The full variable domain, completed using reference TRBV11-2 and TRBJ2-4, is EAGVAQSPRYKIIEKRQSVAFWCNPISGHATLYWYQQILGQGPKLLIQFQNNGVVDDSQLPKDRFSAERLKGVDSTLKIQPAKLEDSAVYLCASSPQQWWDIQYFGAGTRLSVL.

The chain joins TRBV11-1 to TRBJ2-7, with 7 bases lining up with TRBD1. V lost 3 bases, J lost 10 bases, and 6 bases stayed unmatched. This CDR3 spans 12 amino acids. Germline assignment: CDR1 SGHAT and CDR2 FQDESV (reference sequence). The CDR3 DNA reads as TGTGCCAGCAGCTTGTCGGGGACAGAACAGTACTTC. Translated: CASSLSGTEQYF.

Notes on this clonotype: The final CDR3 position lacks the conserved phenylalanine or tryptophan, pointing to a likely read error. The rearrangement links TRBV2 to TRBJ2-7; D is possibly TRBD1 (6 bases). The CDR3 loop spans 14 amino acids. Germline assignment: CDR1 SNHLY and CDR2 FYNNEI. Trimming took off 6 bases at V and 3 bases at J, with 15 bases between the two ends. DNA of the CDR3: TGTGCCAGCAGGGATACAGGGTGGGTCTACGAGCAGTACTAC. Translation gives CASRDTGWVYEQYY.

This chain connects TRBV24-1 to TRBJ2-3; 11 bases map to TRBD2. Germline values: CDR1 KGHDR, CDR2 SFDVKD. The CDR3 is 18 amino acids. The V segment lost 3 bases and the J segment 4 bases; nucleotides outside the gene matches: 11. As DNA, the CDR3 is TGTGCCACCAGTGATAGTAGCGGGGGGGCTTCCGGGGCAGATACGCAGTATTTT. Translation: CATSDSSGGASGADTQYF.

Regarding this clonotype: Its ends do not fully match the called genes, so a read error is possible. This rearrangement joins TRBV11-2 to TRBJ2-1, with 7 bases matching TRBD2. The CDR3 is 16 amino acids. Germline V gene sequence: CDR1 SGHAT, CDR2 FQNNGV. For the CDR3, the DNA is TGTACCAGCAGCTTAGGTGGTAGCGGGTGCTCTTATGAGCGGTTCTTC. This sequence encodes CTSSLGGSGCSYERFF.

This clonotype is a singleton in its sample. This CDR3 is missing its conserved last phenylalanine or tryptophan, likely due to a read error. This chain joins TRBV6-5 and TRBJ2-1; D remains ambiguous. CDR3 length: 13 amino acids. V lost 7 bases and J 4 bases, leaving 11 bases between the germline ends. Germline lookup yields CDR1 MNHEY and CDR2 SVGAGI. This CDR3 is CASKLSSYNEQFI. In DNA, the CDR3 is TGTGCCAGCAAGTTGAGCTCTTACAATGAGCAGTTCATC.

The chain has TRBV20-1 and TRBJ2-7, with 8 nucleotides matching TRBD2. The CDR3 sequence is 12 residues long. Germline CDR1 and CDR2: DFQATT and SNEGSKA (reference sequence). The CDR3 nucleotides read TGCAATGTTCCGGGACTAGAGGTCGGGCAGTACTTC. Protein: CNVPGLEVGQYF.

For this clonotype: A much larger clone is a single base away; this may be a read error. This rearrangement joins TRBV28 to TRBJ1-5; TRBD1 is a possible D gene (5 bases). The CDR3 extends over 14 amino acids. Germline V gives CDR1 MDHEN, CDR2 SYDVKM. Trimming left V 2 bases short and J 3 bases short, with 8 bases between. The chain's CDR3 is CASSLEDNNQPQHF. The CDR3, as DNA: TGTGCCAGCAGTTTAGAGGACAACAATCAGCCCCAGCATTTT.

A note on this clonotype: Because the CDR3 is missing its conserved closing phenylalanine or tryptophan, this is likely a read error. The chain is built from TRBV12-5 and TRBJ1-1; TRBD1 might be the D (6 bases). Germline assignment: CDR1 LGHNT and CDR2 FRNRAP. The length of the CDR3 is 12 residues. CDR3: CANGFGQSTAFS. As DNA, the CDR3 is TGTGCTAATGGTTTTGGACAGTCCACAGCTTTCTCT.